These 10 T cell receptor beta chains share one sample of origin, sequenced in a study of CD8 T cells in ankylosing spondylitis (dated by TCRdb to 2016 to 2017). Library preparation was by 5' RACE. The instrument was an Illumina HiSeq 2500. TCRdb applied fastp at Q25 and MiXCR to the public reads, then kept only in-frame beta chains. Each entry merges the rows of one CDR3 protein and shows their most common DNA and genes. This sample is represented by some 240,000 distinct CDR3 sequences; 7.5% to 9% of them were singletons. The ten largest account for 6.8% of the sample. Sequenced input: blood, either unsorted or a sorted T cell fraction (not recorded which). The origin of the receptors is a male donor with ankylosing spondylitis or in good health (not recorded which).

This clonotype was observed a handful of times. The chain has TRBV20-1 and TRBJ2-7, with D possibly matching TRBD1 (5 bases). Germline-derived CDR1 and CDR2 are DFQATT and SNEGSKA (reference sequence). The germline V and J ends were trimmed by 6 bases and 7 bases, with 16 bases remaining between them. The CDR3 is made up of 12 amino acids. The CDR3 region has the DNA TGCAGTGCGGGGCGGAACGGCGGAGAGCAGTACTTC. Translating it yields CSAGRNGGEQYF.

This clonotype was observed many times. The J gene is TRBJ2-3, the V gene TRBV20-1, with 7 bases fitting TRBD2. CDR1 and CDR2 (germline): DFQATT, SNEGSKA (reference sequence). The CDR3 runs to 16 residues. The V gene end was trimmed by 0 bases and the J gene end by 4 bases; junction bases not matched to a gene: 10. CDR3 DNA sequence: TGCAGTGCTAGAGATTGGGAGGGCGCGCTGTCAGATACGCAGTATTTT. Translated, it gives CSARDWEGALSDTQYF.

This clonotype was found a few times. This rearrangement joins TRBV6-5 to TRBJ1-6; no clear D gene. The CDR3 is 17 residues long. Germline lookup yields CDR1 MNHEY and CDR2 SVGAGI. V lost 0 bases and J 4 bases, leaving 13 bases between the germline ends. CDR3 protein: CASSYSNLQGYNSPLHF. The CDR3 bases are TGTGCCAGCAGTTACTCGAACCTCCAAGGTTATAATTCACCCCTCCACTTT.

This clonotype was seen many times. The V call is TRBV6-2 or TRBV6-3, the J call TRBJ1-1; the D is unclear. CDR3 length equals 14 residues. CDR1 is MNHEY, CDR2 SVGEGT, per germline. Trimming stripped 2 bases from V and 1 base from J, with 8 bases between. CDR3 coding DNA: TGTGCCAGCAGTTACCAGTGGCAGAACACTGAAGCTTTCTTT. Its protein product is CASSYQWQNTEAFF.

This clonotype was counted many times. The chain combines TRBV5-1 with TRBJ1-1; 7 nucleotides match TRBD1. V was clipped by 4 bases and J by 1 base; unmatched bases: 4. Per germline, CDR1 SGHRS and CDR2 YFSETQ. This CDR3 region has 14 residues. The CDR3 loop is CASSTRQGNTEAFF. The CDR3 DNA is TGCGCCAGCAGCACGCGACAGGGGAACACTGAAGCTTTCTTT.

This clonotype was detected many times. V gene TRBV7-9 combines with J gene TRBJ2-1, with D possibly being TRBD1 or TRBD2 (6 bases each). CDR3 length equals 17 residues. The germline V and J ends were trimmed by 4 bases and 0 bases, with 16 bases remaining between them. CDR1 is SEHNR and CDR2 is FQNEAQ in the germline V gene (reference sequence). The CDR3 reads CASSSSGWGASYNEQFF. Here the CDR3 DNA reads TGTGCCAGCAGCTCTTCCGGTTGGGGGGCCTCCTACAATGAGCAGTTCTTC.

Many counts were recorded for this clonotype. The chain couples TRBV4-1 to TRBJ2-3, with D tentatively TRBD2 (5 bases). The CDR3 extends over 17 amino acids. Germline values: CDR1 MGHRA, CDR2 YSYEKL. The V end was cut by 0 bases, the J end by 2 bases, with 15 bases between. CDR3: CASSQETWLANTDTQYF. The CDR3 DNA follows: TGCGCCAGCAGCCAAGAGACCTGGTTAGCGAACACAGATACGCAGTATTTT.

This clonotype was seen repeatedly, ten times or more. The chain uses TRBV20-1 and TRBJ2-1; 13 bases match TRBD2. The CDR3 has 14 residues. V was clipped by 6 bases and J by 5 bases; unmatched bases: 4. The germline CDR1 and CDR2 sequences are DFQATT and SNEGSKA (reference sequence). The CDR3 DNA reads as TGCAGTGCGGTACTAGCGGGGGGGAACAATGAGCAGTTCTTC. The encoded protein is CSAVLAGGNNEQFF.

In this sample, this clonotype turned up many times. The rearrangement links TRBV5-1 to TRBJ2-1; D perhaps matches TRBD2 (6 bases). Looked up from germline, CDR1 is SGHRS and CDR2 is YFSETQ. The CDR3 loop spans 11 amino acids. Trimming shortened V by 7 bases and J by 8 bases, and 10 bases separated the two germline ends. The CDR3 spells CASWEVDEQFF. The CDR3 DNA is TGCGCCAGCTGGGAGGTGGATGAGCAGTTCTTC.

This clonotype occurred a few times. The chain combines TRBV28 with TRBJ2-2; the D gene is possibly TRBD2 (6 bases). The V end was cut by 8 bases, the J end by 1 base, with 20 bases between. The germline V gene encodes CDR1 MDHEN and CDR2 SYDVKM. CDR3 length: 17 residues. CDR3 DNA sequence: TGTGCCAGCGGCGAGAACTTTTGGGACTGGAACACCGGGGAGCTGTTTTTT. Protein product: CASGENFWDWNTGELFF.